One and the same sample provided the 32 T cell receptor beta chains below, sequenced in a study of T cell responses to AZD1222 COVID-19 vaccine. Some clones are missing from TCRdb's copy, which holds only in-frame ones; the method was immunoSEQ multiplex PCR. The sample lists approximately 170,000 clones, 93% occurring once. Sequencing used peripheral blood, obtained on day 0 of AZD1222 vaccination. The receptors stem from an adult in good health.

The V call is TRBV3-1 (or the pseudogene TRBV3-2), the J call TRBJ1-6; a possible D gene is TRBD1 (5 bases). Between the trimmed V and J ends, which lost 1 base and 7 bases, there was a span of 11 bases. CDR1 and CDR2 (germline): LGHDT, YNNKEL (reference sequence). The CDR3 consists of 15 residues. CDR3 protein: CASSQVSGRNSPLHF. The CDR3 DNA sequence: TGTGCCAGCAGCCAAGTATCAGGGAGAAATTCACCCCTCCACTTT.

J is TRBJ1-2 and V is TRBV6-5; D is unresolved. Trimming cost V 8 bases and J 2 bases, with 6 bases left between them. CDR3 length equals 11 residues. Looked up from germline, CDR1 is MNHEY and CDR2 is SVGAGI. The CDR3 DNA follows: TGTGCCAGCGGGATGAACTATGGCTACACCTTC. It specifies CASGMNYGYTF.

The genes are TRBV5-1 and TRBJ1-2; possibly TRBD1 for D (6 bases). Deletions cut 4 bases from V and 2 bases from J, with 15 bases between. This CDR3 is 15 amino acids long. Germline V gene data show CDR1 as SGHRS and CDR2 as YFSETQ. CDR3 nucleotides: TGCGCCAGCAGCCCGGGGTCCCAGGGGAACTATGGCTACACCTTC. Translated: CASSPGSQGNYGYTF.

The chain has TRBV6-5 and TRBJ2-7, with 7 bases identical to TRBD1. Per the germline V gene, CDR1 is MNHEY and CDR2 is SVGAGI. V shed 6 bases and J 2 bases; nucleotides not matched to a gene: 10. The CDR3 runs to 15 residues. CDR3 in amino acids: CASSTDRDPPYEQYF. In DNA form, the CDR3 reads TGTGCCAGCAGCACTGACAGGGACCCTCCCTACGAGCAGTACTTC.

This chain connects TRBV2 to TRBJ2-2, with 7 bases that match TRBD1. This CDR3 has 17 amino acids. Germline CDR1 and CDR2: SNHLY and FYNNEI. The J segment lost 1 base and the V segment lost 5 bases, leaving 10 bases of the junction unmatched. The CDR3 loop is CASSYLNRGKNTGELFF. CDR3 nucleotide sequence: TGTGCCAGCAGTTACCTGAACAGGGGCAAGAACACCGGGGAGCTGTTTTTT.

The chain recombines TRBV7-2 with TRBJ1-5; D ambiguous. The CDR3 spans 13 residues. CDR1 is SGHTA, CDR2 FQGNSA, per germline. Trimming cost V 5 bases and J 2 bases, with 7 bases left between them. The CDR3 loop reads CASSTQGNQPQHF. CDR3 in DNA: TGTGCCAGCAGCACGCAGGGCAATCAGCCCCAGCATTTT.

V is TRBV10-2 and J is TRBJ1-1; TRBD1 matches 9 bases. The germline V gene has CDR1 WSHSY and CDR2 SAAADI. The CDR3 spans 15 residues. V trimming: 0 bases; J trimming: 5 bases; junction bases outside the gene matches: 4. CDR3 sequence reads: CASSESGQGWTEAFF. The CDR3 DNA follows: TGCGCCAGCAGTGAGTCGGGACAGGGTTGGACTGAAGCTTTCTTT.

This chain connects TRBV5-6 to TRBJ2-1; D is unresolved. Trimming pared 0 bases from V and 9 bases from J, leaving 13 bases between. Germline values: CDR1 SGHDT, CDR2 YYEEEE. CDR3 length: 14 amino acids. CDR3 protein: CASSLVILPGEQFF. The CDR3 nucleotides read TGTGCCAGCAGCTTGGTTATCCTACCGGGTGAGCAGTTCTTC.

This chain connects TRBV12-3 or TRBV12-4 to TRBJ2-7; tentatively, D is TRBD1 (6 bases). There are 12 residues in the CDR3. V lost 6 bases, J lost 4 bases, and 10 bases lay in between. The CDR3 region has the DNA TGTGCCAGCAGGCTCCAGGGGTACGAGCAGTACTTC. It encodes CASRLQGYEQYF.

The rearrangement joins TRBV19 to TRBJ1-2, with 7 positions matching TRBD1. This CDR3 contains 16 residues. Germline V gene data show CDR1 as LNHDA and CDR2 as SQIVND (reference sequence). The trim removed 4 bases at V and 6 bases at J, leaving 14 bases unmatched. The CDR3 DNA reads TGTGCCAGTAGTACTTCCGGGACAGAATATTACAATGGCTACACCTTC. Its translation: CASSTSGTEYYNGYTF.

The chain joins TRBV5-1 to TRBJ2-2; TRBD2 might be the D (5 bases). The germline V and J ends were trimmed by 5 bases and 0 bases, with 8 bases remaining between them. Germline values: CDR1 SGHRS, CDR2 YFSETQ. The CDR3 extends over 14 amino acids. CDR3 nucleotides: TGCGCCAGCAGTCGGGATTCGAACACCGGGGAGCTGTTTTTT. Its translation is CASSRDSNTGELFF.

The CDR3 sequence is CASSVDGSEAFF. The CDR3, as DNA: TGTGCCAGCAGCGTAGACGGGTCTGAAGCTTTCTTT. The chain has TRBV9 and TRBJ1-1; no definite D call. The CDR3 has 12 residues. Trimming took 0 bases from V and 6 from J, leaving 6 bases between them. Germline assignment: CDR1 SGDLS and CDR2 YYNGEE.

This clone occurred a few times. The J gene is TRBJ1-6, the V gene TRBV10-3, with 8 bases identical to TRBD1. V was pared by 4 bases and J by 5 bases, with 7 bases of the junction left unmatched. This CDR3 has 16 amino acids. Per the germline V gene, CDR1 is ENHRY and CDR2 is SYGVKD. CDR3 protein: CAISGGQGGDNSPLHF. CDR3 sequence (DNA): TGTGCCATCAGTGGAGGACAGGGTGGGGATAATTCACCCCTCCACTTT.

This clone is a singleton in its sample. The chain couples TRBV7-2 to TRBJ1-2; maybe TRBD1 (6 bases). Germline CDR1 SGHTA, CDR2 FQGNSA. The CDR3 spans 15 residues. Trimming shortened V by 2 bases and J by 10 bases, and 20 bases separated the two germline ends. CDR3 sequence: CASSLIQGRNEAYTF. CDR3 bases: TGTGCCAGCAGCTTAATTCAGGGGCGGAACGAGGCCTACACCTTC.

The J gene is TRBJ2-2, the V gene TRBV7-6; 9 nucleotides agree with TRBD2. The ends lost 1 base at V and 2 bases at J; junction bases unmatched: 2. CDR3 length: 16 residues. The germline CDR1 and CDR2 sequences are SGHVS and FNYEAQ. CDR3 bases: TGTGCCAGCAGCTTAGAGACTAGCGGAAACACCGGGGAGCTGTTTTTT. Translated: CASSLETSGNTGELFF.

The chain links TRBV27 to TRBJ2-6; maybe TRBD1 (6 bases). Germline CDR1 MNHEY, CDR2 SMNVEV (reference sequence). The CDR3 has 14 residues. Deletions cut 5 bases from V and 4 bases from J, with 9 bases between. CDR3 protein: CASSPGTGANVLTF. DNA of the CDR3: TGTGCCAGCAGTCCGGGGACAGGGGCCAACGTCCTGACTTTC. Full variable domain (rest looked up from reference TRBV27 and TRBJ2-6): EAQVTQNPRYLITVTGKKLTVTCSQNMNHEYMSWYRQDPGLGLRQIYYSMNVEVTDKGDVPEGYKVSRKEKRNFPLILESPSPNQTSLYFCASSPGTGANVLTFGAGSRLTVL.

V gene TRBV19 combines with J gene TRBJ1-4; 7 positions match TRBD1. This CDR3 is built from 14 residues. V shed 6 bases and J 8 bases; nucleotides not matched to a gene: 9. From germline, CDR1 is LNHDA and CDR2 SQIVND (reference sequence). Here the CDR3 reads CASRNRGGEEKLFF. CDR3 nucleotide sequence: TGTGCCAGTAGAAACAGGGGTGGAGAAGAAAAACTGTTTTTT.

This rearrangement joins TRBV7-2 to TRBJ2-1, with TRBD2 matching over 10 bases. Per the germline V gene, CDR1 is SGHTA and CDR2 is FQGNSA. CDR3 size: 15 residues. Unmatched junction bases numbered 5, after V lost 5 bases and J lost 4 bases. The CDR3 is CASSPPGLAYNEQFF. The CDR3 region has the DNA TGTGCCAGCAGCCCACCGGGACTAGCGTACAATGAGCAGTTCTTC.

The CDR3 protein is CASRGTYPRNEQFF. The CDR3 bases are TGTGCCAGCAGGGGGACCTACCCACGCAATGAGCAGTTCTTC. The chain combines TRBV9 with TRBJ2-1; possibly TRBD1 or TRBD2 for D (5 bases each). The CDR3 has 14 amino acids. Trimming stripped 5 bases from V and 6 bases from J, with 15 bases between. Germline CDR1 reads SGDLS; CDR2 reads YYNGEE.

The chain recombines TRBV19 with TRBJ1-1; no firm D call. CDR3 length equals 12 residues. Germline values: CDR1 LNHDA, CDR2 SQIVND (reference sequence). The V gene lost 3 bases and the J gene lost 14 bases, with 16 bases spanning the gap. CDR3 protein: CASSISGVGGFF. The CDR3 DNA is TGTGCCAGTAGTATCTCCGGAGTGGGAGGATTCTTT.

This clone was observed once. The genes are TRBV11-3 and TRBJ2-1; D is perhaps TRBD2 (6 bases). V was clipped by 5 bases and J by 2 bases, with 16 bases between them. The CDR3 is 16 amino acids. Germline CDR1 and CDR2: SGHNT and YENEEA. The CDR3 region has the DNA TGTGCCAGCAGCCGAAACGGGGGACGCCCCTACAATGAGCAGTTCTTC. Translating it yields CASSRNGGRPYNEQFF.

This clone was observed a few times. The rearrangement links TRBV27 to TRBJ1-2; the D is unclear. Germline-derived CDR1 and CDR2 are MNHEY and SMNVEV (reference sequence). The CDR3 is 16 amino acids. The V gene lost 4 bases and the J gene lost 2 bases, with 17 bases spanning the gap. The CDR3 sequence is CASSSGRRAGNYGYTF. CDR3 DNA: TGTGCCAGCAGTTCCGGGAGGAGGGCCGGGAACTATGGCTACACCTTC.

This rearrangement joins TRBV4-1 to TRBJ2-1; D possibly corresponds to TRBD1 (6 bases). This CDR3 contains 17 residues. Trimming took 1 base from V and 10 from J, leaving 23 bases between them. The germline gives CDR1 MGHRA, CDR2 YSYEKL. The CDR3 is CASSQAPRSHRAWEQFF. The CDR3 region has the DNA TGCGCCAGCAGCCAAGCGCCTCGGTCTCACAGGGCCTGGGAGCAGTTCTTC.

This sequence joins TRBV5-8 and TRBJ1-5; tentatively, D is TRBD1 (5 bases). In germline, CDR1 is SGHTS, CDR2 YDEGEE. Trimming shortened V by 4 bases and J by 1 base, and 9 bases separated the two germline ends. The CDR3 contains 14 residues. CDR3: CASSHRQSNQPQHF. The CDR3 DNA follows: TGTGCCAGCAGCCACAGACAGAGCAATCAGCCCCAGCATTTT.

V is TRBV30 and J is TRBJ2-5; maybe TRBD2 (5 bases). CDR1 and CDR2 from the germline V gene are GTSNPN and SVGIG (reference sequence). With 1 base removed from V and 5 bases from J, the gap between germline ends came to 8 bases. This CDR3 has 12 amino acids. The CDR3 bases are TGTGCCTGGAGTGAGCGGTGGGAGACCCAGTACTTC. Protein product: CAWSERWETQYF.

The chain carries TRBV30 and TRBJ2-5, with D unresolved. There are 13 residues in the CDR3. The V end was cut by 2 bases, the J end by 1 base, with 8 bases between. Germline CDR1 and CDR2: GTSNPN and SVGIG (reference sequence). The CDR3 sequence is CAWSIGPQETQYF. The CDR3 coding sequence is TGTGCCTGGAGTATAGGCCCCCAAGAGACCCAGTACTTC.

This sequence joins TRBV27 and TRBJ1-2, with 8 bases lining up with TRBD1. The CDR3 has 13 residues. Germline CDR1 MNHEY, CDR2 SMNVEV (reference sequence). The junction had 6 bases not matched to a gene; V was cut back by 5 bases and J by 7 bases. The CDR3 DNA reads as TGTGCCAGCAGTAGGACAGGGAATGGTGGCTACACCTTC. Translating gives CASSRTGNGGYTF.

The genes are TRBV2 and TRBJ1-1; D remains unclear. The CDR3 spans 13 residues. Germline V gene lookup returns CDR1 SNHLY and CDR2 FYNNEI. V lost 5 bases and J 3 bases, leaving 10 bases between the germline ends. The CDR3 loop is CASSPDPDTEAFF. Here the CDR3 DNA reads TGTGCCAGCAGTCCAGACCCTGACACTGAAGCTTTCTTT.

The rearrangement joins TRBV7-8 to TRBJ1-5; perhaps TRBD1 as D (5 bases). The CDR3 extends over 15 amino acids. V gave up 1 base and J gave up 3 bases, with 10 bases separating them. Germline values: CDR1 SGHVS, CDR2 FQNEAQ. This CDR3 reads CASSLEGLVNQPQHF. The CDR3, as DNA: TGTGCCAGCAGCTTAGAGGGACTGGTCAATCAGCCCCAGCATTTT. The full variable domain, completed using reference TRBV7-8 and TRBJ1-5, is GAGVSQSPRYKVAKRGQDVALRCDPISGHVSLFWYQQALGQGPEFLTYFQNEAQLDKSGLPSDRFFAERPEGSVSTLKIQRTQQEDSAVYLCASSLEGLVNQPQHFGDGTRLSIL.

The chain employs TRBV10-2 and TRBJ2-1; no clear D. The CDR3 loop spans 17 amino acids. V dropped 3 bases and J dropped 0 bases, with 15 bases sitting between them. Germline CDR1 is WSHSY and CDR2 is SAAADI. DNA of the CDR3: TGCGCCAGCAGTGAAGCGAGTACTCTTCTCTCCTACAATGAGCAGTTCTTC. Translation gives CASSEASTLLSYNEQFF.

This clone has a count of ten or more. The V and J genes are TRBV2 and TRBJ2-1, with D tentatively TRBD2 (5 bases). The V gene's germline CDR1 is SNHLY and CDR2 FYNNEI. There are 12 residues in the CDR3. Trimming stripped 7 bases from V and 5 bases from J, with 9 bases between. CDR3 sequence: CASMGRNNEQFF. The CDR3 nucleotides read TGTGCCAGCATGGGGAGAAACAATGAGCAGTTCTTC.

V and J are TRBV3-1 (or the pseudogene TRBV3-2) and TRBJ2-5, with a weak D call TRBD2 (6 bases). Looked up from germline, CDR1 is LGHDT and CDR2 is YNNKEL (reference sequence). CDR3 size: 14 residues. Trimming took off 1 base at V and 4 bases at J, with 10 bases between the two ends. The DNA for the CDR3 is TGTGCCAGCAGCCAAGTCCGGGGGTTAGAGACCCAGTACTTC. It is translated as CASSQVRGLETQYF.